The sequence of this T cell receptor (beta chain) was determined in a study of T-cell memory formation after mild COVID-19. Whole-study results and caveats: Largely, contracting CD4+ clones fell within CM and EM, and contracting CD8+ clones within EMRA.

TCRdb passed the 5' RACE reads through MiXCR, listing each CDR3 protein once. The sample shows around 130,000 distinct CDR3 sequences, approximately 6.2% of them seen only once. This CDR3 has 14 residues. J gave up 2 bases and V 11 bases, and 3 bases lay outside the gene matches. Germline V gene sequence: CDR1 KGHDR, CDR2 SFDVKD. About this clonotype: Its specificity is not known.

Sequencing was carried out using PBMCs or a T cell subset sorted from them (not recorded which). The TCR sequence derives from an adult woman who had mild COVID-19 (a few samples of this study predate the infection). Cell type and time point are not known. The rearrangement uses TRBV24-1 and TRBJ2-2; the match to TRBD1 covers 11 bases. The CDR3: CAIRTGGNTGELFF. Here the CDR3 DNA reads TGTGCCATCCGGACAGGGGGCAACACCGGGGAGCTGTTTTTT.